Each of the 9 T cell receptor beta chains below was sequenced from the same sample in a study of tumour-infiltrating T cells in Burkitt lymphoma. Only in-frame clones appear in the TCRdb table, and some are missing; sequencing was by immunoSEQ multiplex PCR. The table has around 1,600 clones, approximately 17% seen once; the top ten hold less than 14%. The specimen sequenced was tumor tissue. The receptor source for this set is a human donor with diffuse large B-cell lymphoma.

This clone has just a few counts. The chain combines TRBV7-9 with TRBJ2-2, with 10 bases identical to TRBD1. Germline V gene sequence: CDR1 SEHNR, CDR2 FQNEAQ (reference sequence). Unmatched junction bases numbered 1, after V lost 3 bases and J lost 3 bases. The CDR3 runs 15 residues. The CDR3 protein is CASSLTGGDTGELFF. Written as DNA, the CDR3 is TGTGCCAGCAGCTTGACAGGGGGCGACACCGGGGAGCTGTTTTTT.

This clone occurred a few times. The V gene is TRBV5-1, the J gene TRBJ2-1; no definite D call. The CDR3 spans 14 residues. CDR1 and CDR2 (germline): SGHRS, YFSETQ. The V end lost 2 bases, the J end lost 0 bases, and 6 bases lay between the germline ends. This chain's CDR3 is CASSFIGSYNEQFF. In nucleotides, the CDR3 is TGCGCCAGCAGCTTCATAGGCTCCTACAATGAGCAGTTCTTC.

V gene TRBV5-6 combines with J gene TRBJ2-7; D tentatively reads TRBD1 or TRBD2 (5 bases each). In germline, CDR1 is SGHDT, CDR2 YYEEEE. This CDR3 contains 15 residues. The ends were cut back, 3 bases at V and 3 bases at J, with 16 bases in the middle. The CDR3 DNA follows: TGTGCCAGCAGCTCCGCCCCGGGGACCCACTACGAGCAGTACTTC. It is translated as CASSSAPGTHYEQYF.

This clone was found a few times. This chain joins TRBV7-9 and TRBJ1-1; unclear D gene. Trimming removed 5 bases at V and 8 bases at J, with 12 bases between. Looked up from germline, CDR1 is SEHNR and CDR2 is FQNEAQ (reference sequence). This CDR3 has 12 amino acids. The CDR3 DNA sequence: TGTGCCAGCAGCCAAGGGAAGAAGGAAGCTTTCTTT. Translation: CASSQGKKEAFF.

The chain is built from TRBV7-2 and TRBJ1-5; D not certain. CDR1 is SGHTA, CDR2 FQGNSA, per germline. Trimming pared 3 bases from V and 5 bases from J, leaving 8 bases between. This CDR3 contains 13 residues. The CDR3 nucleotides read TGTGCCAGCAGCTTTTTCCGGGATCAGCCCCAGCATTTT. This translates into CASSFFRDQPQHF.

The rearrangement links TRBV28 to TRBJ2-5, with 9 bases matching TRBD1. There are 15 residues in the CDR3. The germline V gene encodes CDR1 MDHEN and CDR2 SYDVKM. The trim removed 8 bases at V and 5 bases at J, leaving 12 bases unmatched. This CDR3 reads CASGAHRGQGETQYF. For the CDR3, the DNA is TGTGCCAGCGGGGCTCACAGGGGGCAGGGGGAGACCCAGTACTTC.

This clone was picked up a small number of times. The chain employs TRBV13 and TRBJ2-2; 9 bases line up with TRBD2. The CDR3 is made up of 17 amino acids. V trimming: 6 bases; J trimming: 6 bases; junction bases outside the gene matches: 14. Germline CDR1 PRHDT, CDR2 FYEKMQ (reference sequence). This CDR3 is CASSLYSGSSVPGELFF. CDR3 DNA sequence: TGTGCCAGCAGTCTTTATAGCGGGAGCTCGGTCCCCGGGGAGCTGTTTTTT.

The chain couples TRBV11-2 to TRBJ2-1, with D unclear. The germline CDR1 and CDR2 sequences are SGHAT and FQNNGV. V lost 5 bases and J lost 4, with 21 bases in between. There are 17 residues in the CDR3. CDR3 region: CASSPRQAFSPYNEQFF. The DNA of the CDR3 is TGTGCCAGCAGCCCCCGTCAGGCTTTCTCCCCTTACAATGAGCAGTTCTTC.

This clone was recorded a few times. The chain couples TRBV5-1 to TRBJ2-1, with 12 bases fitting TRBD2. The CDR3 has 15 residues. V shed 7 bases, J shed 7 bases, and the junction held 9 bases outside the gene matches. Germline-derived CDR1 and CDR2 are SGHRS and YFSETQ. CDR3 coding DNA: TGCGCCAGCCATACTAGCGGGAGGTATAGAAATGAGCAGTTCTTC. This sequence encodes CASHTSGRYRNEQFF.